A selection of T cell receptor beta chains follows, all from one sample in a study of T cells expressing NK-cell markers. TCRdb reanalyzed the 5' RACE reads and collapses them to one entry per CDR3 protein, without DNA. The sample totals around 380,000 distinct CDR3 sequences. The sequencing input was blood T cells: a sorted CD56 or NKG2C T cell subset, CD4+ or CD8+ T cells, or bulk PBMC T cells (not recorded which). These receptors all stem from a woman aged 45-65 years in good health. Both conserved end residues are part of each CDR3. The order of the fields is V gene, CDR3 length, J gene, CDR3 protein.

V: TRBV6-6
length: 14
J: TRBJ2-3
CDR3: CASSYAGDPRGEYF

V: TRBV7-9
length: 14
J: TRBJ2-5
CDR3: CASRKVGSQETQYF

V: TRBV20-1
length: 14
J: TRBJ1-5
CDR3: CSARDKEFTQPQHF

V: TRBV19
length: 11
J: TRBJ2-4
CDR3: CASKGIDIQYF

V: TRBV6-5
length: 14
J: TRBJ2-2
CDR3: CASSFQWGTGELFF

V: TRBV5-1
length: 13
J: TRBJ2-2
CDR3: CASSLEPYGELFF

V: TRBV2
length: 16
J: TRBJ2-3
CDR3: CASSEGPAGGLDTQYF

V: TRBV13
length: 16
J: TRBJ2-2
CDR3: CASSAGTLPNTGELFF

V: TRBV12-3/TRBV12-4
length: 13
J: TRBJ2-2
CDR3: CASRRQGTGELFF

V: TRBV5-1
length: 18
J: TRBJ1-5
CDR3: CASSLIPQGLGSNQPQHF

V: TRBV18
length: 12
J: TRBJ1-5
CDR3: CASYTFNQPQHF

V: TRBV13
length: 15
J: TRBJ2-3
CDR3: CASSLSGTGADTQYF

V: TRBV2
length: 17
J: TRBJ2-3
CDR3: CASRMDAGLGPTDTQYF

V: TRBV4-1
length: 14
J: TRBJ1-5
CDR3: CASREGRGEQPQHF

V: TRBV5-1
length: 14
J: TRBJ1-2
CDR3: CANPLGAANYGYTF

V: TRBV7-9
length: 15
J: TRBJ2-5
CDR3: CASSPRPDRESTQYF

V: TRBV20-1
length: 13
J: TRBJ1-4
CDR3: CSAYQGSDEKLFF

V: TRBV18
length: 13
J: TRBJ1-2
CDR3: CASSRDSDYGYTF

V: TRBV12-3/TRBV12-4
length: 16
J: TRBJ2-3
CDR3: CASRAGGRQKPDTQYF

V: TRBV11-2
length: 17
J: TRBJ2-6
CDR3: CASSSTSWGSGANVLTF

V: TRBV6-5
length: 14
J: TRBJ2-1
CDR3: CASTNGGSGNEQFF

V: TRBV3-1
length: 17
J: TRBJ2-2
CDR3: CASSSGGLAGITGELFF

V: TRBV4-1
length: 14
J: TRBJ1-5
CDR3: CASRAPGVMQPQHF

V: TRBV20-1
length: 15
J: TRBJ2-5
CDR3: CSADRDFGRVETQYF

V: TRBV7-9
length: 12
J: TRBJ2-1
CDR3: CASSGGRDEQFF

V: TRBV7-2
length: 13
J: TRBJ1-5
CDR3: CASRPDRAQPQHF

V: TRBV7-9
length: 15
J: TRBJ2-1
CDR3: CASSFPGKGSNEQFF

V: TRBV7-9
length: 14
J: TRBJ2-3
CDR3: CASSLLPGIDTQYF